This paragraph covers one T cell receptor beta chain sequence. Antigen unknown. The source of the sample is a study of early T cells in non-severe SARS-CoV-2 infection. In the study overall: Sequencing targeted bulk RNA from unsorted whole blood, leaving chains unpaired. Overall study findings and caveats: The VDJdb matching leaned toward anti-spike CD8 responses and overlooked private and CD4 specificities.

The junction had 3 bases not matched to a gene; V was cut back by 3 bases and J by 7 bases. Germline CDR1 SNHLY, CDR2 FYNNEI. This CDR3 is 14 amino acids long. Tagging with unique molecular identifiers was applied to individual cDNA molecules. TCRdb reanalysed the 5' RACE reads using MiXCR and keeps one entry per CDR3 protein. The sample lists 35,000 to 45,000 distinct CDR3 sequences; about 6.8% were seen once. This sequence joins TRBV2 and TRBJ2-2, with 9 positions matching TRBD2. This TCR was sampled from an adult who was a healthcare worker with PCR-confirmed SARS-CoV-2 infection or an uninfected control (not recorded which). Sequencing used whole blood, obtained at baseline. CDR3 protein: CASSDPAGGGELFF. The CDR3 nucleotides read TGTGCCAGCAGTGACCCAGCGGGGGGCGGGGAGCTGTTTTTT.